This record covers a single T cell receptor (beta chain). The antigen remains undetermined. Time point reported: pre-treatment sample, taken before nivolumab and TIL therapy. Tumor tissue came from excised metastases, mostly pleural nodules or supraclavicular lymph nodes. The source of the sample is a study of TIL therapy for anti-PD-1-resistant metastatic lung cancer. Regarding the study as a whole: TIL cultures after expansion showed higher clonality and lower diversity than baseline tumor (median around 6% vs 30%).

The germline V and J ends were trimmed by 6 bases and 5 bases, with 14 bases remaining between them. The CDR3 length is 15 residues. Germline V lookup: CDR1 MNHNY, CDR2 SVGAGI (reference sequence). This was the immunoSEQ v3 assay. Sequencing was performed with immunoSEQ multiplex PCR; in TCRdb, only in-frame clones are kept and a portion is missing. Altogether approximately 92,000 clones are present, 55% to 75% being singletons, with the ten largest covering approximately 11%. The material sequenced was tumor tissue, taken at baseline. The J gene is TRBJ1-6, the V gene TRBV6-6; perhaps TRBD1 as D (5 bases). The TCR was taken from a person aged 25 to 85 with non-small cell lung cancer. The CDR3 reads CASRPPGTDNSPLHF. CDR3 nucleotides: TGTGCCAGCAGACCTCCCGGGACGGATAATTCACCCCTCCACTTT.